The text below deals with one T cell receptor beta chain. This clone appeared a single time. The target of this receptor is not known. No much larger clone exists at a distance of one base, and base qualities are not known. This specimen belongs to a study of blood T cell repertoires in COVID-19 (TCRdb year 2020). At the level of the whole study: The collaborator samples originated in the United States, Italy and Spain and spanned the acute and convalescent phases of COVID-19. The prospective study material was composed of cDNA or gDNA derived from T cells, B-cell-depleted T cells, or PBMCs. The dataset comprised deeply sampled blood TCRbeta repertoires from subjects exposed to, actively infected with, or recovered from COVID-19. The repertoires were released in a freely available public database intended as a resource for research on the immune response to SARS-CoV-2. Samples were obtained from the ongoing ImmuneRACE study (first 160 participants) and from some 1,200 subjects provided by 6 global collaborators. The sample metadata nearly always contained a de-identified subject ID, COVID-19 status, age in years and sex. Where HLA class I and class II types were available, the types were taken from metadata supplied by the sample provider, not from assay-based typing.

TCRbeta CDR3 regions were amplified from genomic DNA using the immunoSEQ Assay, a bias-controlled multiplex PCR. The source study handled its data this way. Within the assay, amplification of reference gene primers was used to estimate how many nucleated cells each sample contained. To quantify the absolute abundance of each unique TCRbeta CDR3 rearrangement, sequence reads were collapsed and filtered. For each sample, productive Simpson clonality was calculated as the square root of Simpson's diversity index over productive rearrangements. TCRdb stores this immuneACCESS table with in-frame sequences only. Part of the clones is absent; in the studies checked, under half of the shortfall reflects unresolved V genes, and no reason is known for the rest. That table supplies the V and J calls and clone size; D and trimming were determined from the DNA. Here the sample has some 240,000 clones; 80% to 85% occur a single time. The ten largest clones take up 3.4% of the sample.

What the research found in general, with its limitations: The amount of clinical and demographic metadata varied by source and participant and was provided uncurated.

Its CDR3 holds 17 amino acids, cysteine through phenylalanine. Only the CDR3 region is kept as DNA, spanning 51 bases read in frame from base 1. V lost 4 bases and J lost 3 bases, and the count of bases not matched to a germline gene is 11. The germline V gene specifies SGHAT as CDR1 and FQNNGV as CDR2. In the prospective study, participants were 18 to 89 years old, resided in about two dozen geographic areas of the United States, and were enrolled through a virtual design. In the prospective study, participants were assigned to cohorts based on the clinical history participants reported in a screening survey and a study questionnaire. ImmuneRACE Cohort 3 recovered participants were defined by two consecutive negative NP/OP PCR tests, healthcare professional clearance, or symptom resolution. Mobile phlebotomists in the prospective study collected whole blood, serum and a nasopharyngeal or oropharyngeal swab from every participant. Participants in the prospective study had the option to provide additional blood draws and questionnaires over a roughly 2-month period. Before DNA extraction, blood samples from the prospective study were shipped at room temperature or frozen.

This receptor chain uses TRBV11-2 and TRBJ2-1; a stretch of 8 junction bases matches TRBD2. The sequencing input was PBMCs or T cells enriched from blood (not recorded which). The TCR sequence derives from a man aged 45-65 years who had recovered from COVID-19. At the DNA level, the sequence is TGTGCCAGCAGCTCACCCTCGGAAAGCGGGGGCTACAATGAGCAGTTCTTC. The translation is CASSSPSESGGYNEQFF.